This T cell receptor beta chain comes out of a study of T cell repertoires in cytomegalovirus infection. In TCRdb, the reads were re-called with MiXCR into one record per CDR3 protein. Found here are about 110,000 distinct CDR3 sequences, around 10% of them singletons; the top ten hold over 25%. There are many counts of this clonotype. Its matching antigen is unknown. The CDR3 extends over 15 amino acids. Germline V gene data show CDR1 as SEHNR and CDR2 as FQNEAQ (reference sequence). Trimming stripped 6 bases from V and 3 bases from J, with 18 bases between. The specimen sequenced was PBMCs, sequenced either directly or after in vitro stimulation (not recorded which). This chain uses TRBV7-9 with TRBJ2-7, with TRBD1 as a possible D gene (5 bases). The sequence was collected from a human donor in good health (CMV status not recorded). Some clones in this sample may be carry-over from other donors' samples. CDR3 sequence: CASSSTGSGHYEQYF. The CDR3, as DNA: TGTGCCAGCAGTTCTACAGGATCGGGTCACTACGAGCAGTACTTC.